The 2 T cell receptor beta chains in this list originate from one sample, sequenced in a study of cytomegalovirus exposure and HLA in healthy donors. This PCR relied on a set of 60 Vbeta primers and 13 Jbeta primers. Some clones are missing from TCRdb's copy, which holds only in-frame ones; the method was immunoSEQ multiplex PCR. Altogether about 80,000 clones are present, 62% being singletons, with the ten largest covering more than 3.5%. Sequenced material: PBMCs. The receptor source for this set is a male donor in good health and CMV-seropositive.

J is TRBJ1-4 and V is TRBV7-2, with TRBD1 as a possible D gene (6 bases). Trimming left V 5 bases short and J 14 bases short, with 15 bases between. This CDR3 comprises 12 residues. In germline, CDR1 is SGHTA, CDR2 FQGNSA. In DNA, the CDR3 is TGTGCCAGCAGCCTATTACAGGGAAGCCTGTTTTTT. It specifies CASSLLQGSLFF.

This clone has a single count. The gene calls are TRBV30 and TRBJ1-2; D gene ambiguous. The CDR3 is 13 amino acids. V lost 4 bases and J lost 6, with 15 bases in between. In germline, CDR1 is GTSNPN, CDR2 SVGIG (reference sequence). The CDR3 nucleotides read TGTGCCTGGACCCTGGGCGGGAACGATGGCTACACCTTC. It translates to CAWTLGGNDGYTF.